This passage covers 7 T cell receptor beta chains from one sample sequenced in a study of T cells in Graves' hyperthyroidism and ophthalmopathy. The CDR3 regions of TCR beta were amplified from RNA transcripts. First-round RT-PCR with HTBI primers amplified the TCR CDR3 region. TCRdb called the multiplex PCR reads again in MiXCR, with one record for every CDR3 protein. The table shows about 270,000 distinct CDR3 sequences, with about 25% occurring only once. The sequencing sample was made of blood. Receptor source: a man aged 40-55 years with Graves' hyperthyroidism that later progressed to Graves' ophthalmopathy.

The table lists this clonotype with many counts. The chain links TRBV30 to TRBJ2-5; a weak D match, TRBD1 (5 bases). Looked up from germline, CDR1 is GTSNPN and CDR2 is SVGIG (reference sequence). Trimming cost V 3 bases and J 2 bases, with 13 bases left between them. This CDR3 has 14 amino acids. In nucleotides, the CDR3 is TGTGCCTGGAGCAAGCCTAGACAGCAAGAGACCCAGTACTTC. It translates to CAWSKPRQQETQYF.

This clonotype came up many times. The chain has TRBV11-2 and TRBJ2-6; no definite D call. Germline-derived CDR1 and CDR2 are SGHAT and FQNNGV. This CDR3 is 15 amino acids long. The V end was cut by 1 base, the J end by 0 bases, with 4 bases between. The CDR3 region has the DNA TGTGCCAGCAGCTTAGGTACCTCTGGGGCCAACGTCCTGACTTTC. It yields the protein CASSLGTSGANVLTF.

This clonotype was seen many times. The chain recombines TRBV13 with TRBJ2-7; 15 bases map to TRBD2. The CDR3 consists of 16 residues. CDR1 is PRHDT, CDR2 FYEKMQ, per germline (reference sequence). Trimming removed 5 bases from V and 6 bases from J; junction bases left unmatched: 8. The CDR3 DNA follows: TGTGCCAGCAGCCCGGGACTAGCGGGGGGCCACTTCGAGCAGTACTTC. Its protein product is CASSPGLAGGHFEQYF.

This clonotype was counted at least ten times. The chain recombines TRBV27 with TRBJ1-1, with 7 positions matching TRBD1. Germline CDR1 MNHEY, CDR2 SMNVEV (reference sequence). The junction had 8 bases not matched to a gene; V was cut back by 2 bases and J by 2 bases. The CDR3 covers 16 residues. DNA of the CDR3: TGTGCCAGCAGTTTAAGATTAGGACAGGTTAACACTGAAGCTTTCTTT. This codes for CASSLRLGQVNTEAFF.

This clonotype came up once. The chain recombines TRBV19 with TRBJ1-2, with a possible D match to TRBD1 (5 bases). The CDR3 length is 13 residues. CDR1 and CDR2 from the germline V gene are LNHDA and SQIVND (reference sequence). V was pared by 4 bases and J by 4 bases, with 10 bases between. The CDR3: CASSRSGTYGYTF. CDR3 in DNA: TGTGCCAGTAGTAGGTCCGGGACCTATGGCTACACCTTC.

This clonotype occurred many times. This sequence joins TRBV5-6 and TRBJ1-1; 8 positions agree with TRBD1. Trimming cost V 4 bases and J 0 bases; bases outside gene matches: 2. This CDR3 is 14 amino acids long. Germline V gives CDR1 SGHDT, CDR2 YYEEEE. The CDR3 DNA sequence: TGTGCCAGCAGCAAGGACAGGGTGAACACTGAAGCTTTCTTT. Its protein product is CASSKDRVNTEAFF.

Here the CDR3 DNA reads TGCAGCGTTGTGGGGGGTGGATTGGGTGATTCCTACGAGCAGTACTTC. This sequence encodes CSVVGGGLGDSYEQYF. The genes are TRBV29-1 and TRBJ2-7; D is possibly TRBD2 (6 bases). The CDR3 is 16 residues long. Trimming left V 4 bases short and J 1 base short, with 20 bases between. Germline CDR1 is SQVTM and CDR2 is ANQGSEA.